These T cell receptor beta chains were read from a single sample in a study of blood T cell repertoires in COVID-19. Assay: immunoSEQ multiplex PCR; the TCRdb copy retains only in-frame clones and omits some. Of over 65,000 clones in the sample, about nine tenths were seen once. Material: peripheral blood. These receptors all stem from a man in his forties or fifties with active or convalescent COVID-19. Each CDR3 is given with its conserved first and last residue. The order of the fields is D gene, clone size, J gene, V gene, CDR3 DNA, CDR3 protein. The D gene is left open where the match is weak. Size tells how often a clone was seen (once, few, many) or the class of an expanded clone, and some rows leave it out.

>.|.|TRBJ1-5|TRBV21-1
TGTGCCAGCAGCAGCTACAAGGGGCGACAGCCCCAGCATTTT
CASSSYKGRQPQHF
>.|.|TRBJ2-5|TRBV2
TGTGCCAGCAATGGGGTCAGGGGGGAGGCCCAGTACTTC
CASNGVRGEAQYF
>TRBD2|.|TRBJ2-1|TRBV6-2/TRBV6-3
TGTGCCAGCAGTAGATTGGGACTACCATCCTTCTACAATGAGCAGTTCTTC
CASSRLGLPSFYNEQFF
>TRBD1|.|TRBJ1-6|TRBV6-1
TGTGCCAGCAGTGAGGGACAGGGTAATTCACCCCTCCACTTT
CASSEGQGNSPLHF
>TRBD1|.|TRBJ1-4|TRBV2
TGTGCCAGCAGTTGGACAGGGAATGAAAAACTGTTTTTT
CASSWTGNEKLFF
>.|few|TRBJ2-5|TRBV18
TGTGCCAGCTCACCACCCTGGCAGGGAAACGGAGAGACCCAGTACTTC
CASSPPWQGNGETQYF
>.|.|TRBJ2-5|TRBV19
TGTGCCAGTAGTACCGCCGATTTTGCGACACACCACCAAGAGACCCAGTACTTC
CASSTADFATHHQETQYF
>.|.|TRBJ2-1|TRBV24-1
TGTGCCACCAGTGATTCCGGACAGAACAATGAGCAGTTCTTC
CATSDSGQNNEQFF
>TRBD1|.|TRBJ2-7|TRBV10-1
TGCGCCAGCAGTCCAGACAGGGGGTTTTACGAGCAGTACTTC
CASSPDRGFYEQYF
>TRBD2|.|TRBJ2-3|TRBV10-1
TGCGCCAGCAGTGAGTCCCTAGCGGGTACGCAGTATTTT
CASSESLAGTQYF
>TRBD1|.|TRBJ2-1|TRBV6-5
TGTGCCAGCAGGCAGGGGGCTTACAATGAGCAGTTCTTC
CASRQGAYNEQFF
>.|.|TRBJ1-4|TRBV25-1
TGTGCCAGCAGTGAAAGTGGGCGGACAGCAATAAATGAAAAACTGTTTTTT
CASSESGRTAINEKLFF
>.|.|TRBJ2-3|TRBV6-7
TGTGCCAGCAGTTACGCGGAATGTACAGATACGCAGTATTTT
CASSYAECTDTQYF
>TRBD2|.|TRBJ2-5|TRBV11-2
TGTGCCAGCAGCCGTACCGGGACTAGCGGACAACAAGAGACCCAGTACTTC
CASSRTGTSGQQETQYF
>.|.|TRBJ2-5|TRBV3-1/TRBV3-2
TGTGCCAGCAGCCAAGATACACAGCCAAAGAAGACCCAGTACTTC
CASSQDTQPKKTQYF
>.|.|TRBJ1-3|TRBV14
TGTGCCAGCAGCCACGGTTCTGGAAACACCATATATTTT
CASSHGSGNTIYF
>.|once|TRBJ2-3|TRBV6-5
TGTGCCAGCAGGGACACAGGCGCCTCAGGAGATACGCAGTATTTT
CASRDTGASGDTQYF
>.|.|TRBJ1-4|TRBV7-9
TGTGCCAGCAGCTTAGGAGGGCAGGTTGAAAAACTGTTTTTT
CASSLGGQVEKLFF
>.|.|TRBJ1-2|TRBV4-3
TGCGCCAGCAGCCAAGATGGGGGCAGTGACTATGGCTACACCTTC
CASSQDGGSDYGYTF
>.|.|TRBJ1-6|TRBV4-3
TGCGCCAGCAGCCAAGCCTGGGACTCAACTTCACCCCTCCACTTT
CASSQAWDSTSPLHF
>.|.|TRBJ1-2|TRBV18
TGTGCCAGCTCACCCCCCTCCGCACAGAACTCCTACACCTTC
CASSPPSAQNSYTF
>.|.|TRBJ1-4|TRBV5-1
TGCGCCAGCAGCTTGGGCTCCTTTCGGGCAGGGCCTAATGAAAAACTGTTTTTT
CASSLGSFRAGPNEKLFF
>TRBD1|.|TRBJ1-5|TRBV9
TGTGCCAGCAGCGTAGGGGACAGGGGACGGCAGCCCCAGCATTTT
CASSVGDRGRQPQHF